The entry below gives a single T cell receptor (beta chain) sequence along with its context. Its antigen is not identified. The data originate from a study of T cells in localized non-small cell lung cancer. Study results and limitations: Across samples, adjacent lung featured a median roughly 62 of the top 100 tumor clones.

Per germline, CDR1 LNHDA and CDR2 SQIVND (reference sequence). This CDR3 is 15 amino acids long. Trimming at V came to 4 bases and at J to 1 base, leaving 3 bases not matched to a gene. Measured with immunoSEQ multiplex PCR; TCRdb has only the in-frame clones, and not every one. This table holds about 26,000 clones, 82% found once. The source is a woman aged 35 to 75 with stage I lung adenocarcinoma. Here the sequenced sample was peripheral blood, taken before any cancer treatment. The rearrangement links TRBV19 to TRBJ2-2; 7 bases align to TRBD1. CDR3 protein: CASSKGQLNTGELFF. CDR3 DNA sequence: TGTGCCAGTAGTAAGGGACAGCTGAACACCGGGGAGCTGTTTTTT.